This T cell receptor beta chain was identified during a study of T-cell memory formation after mild COVID-19. About the research overall: TCR clusters mostly belonged to single donors.

TCRdb re-derived calls from the 5' RACE reads in MiXCR, one entry per CDR3 protein. The sample lists 150,000 to 200,000 distinct CDR3 sequences, 20% to 25% seen once, with 23% in the top ten. The germline CDR1 and CDR2 sequences are SEHNR and FQNEAQ (reference sequence). The CDR3 covers 14 residues. The ends were cut back, 5 bases at V and 1 base at J, with 11 bases in the middle. Notes on the study in general: The authors left the SARS-CoV-2 specificity of second-wave clones peaking on day 37 unconfirmed.

This clonotype was seen a few times. Its matching antigen is unknown. Sequencing was performed on PBMCs or a T cell subset sorted from them (not recorded which). The TCR originated in an adult woman who had mild COVID-19 (a few samples of this study predate the infection). Cell type and time point are not known. The chain joins TRBV7-9 to TRBJ2-5; D ambiguous. The CDR3 reads CASSIPIGQETQYF. The CDR3 nucleotides are TGTGCCAGCAGCATCCCGATAGGCCAAGAGACCCAGTACTTC.